The 16 T cell receptor beta chains below all came from one sample that was sequenced in a study of blood T cell repertoires in COVID-19. This table comes from immunoSEQ multiplex PCR, and its TCRdb copy is limited to in-frame clones, with some not included. The sample lists roughly 300,000 clones; 70% to 90% were seen once. Sample: peripheral blood. The receptors were gathered from a woman aged 45-60 years who had recovered from COVID-19.

The chain recombines TRBV18 with TRBJ2-7; D not resolved. The CDR3 is 13 amino acids. Germline CDR1 KGHSH, CDR2 LQKENI. V was cut by 3 bases and J by 1 base, with 7 bases left in between. The CDR3 is CASSPTESYEQYF. The CDR3 DNA reads TGTGCCAGCTCACCGACGGAGTCCTACGAGCAGTACTTC.

The rearrangement links TRBV10-2 to TRBJ2-7; D not resolved. The CDR3 runs to 12 residues. Trimming left V 2 bases short and J 4 bases short, with 6 bases between. The germline CDR1 and CDR2 sequences are WSHSY and SAAADI. The CDR3 region is CASSEPLYEQYF. As DNA, the CDR3 is TGCGCCAGCAGTGAGCCCTTATACGAGCAGTACTTC.

V gene TRBV7-2 combines with J gene TRBJ2-7; 8 bases agree with TRBD1. CDR1 SGHTA and CDR2 FQGNSA come from the germline V gene. With V trimmed by 2 bases and J by 3 bases, 9 bases remained unmatched. This CDR3 has 16 residues. In nucleotides, the CDR3 is TGTGCCAGCAGCTTACCCGGGACAGGCGTGAGCTACGAGCAGTACTTC. Amino acid sequence: CASSLPGTGVSYEQYF.

The chain recombines TRBV7-2 with TRBJ2-5; no firm D call. V was cut by 4 bases and J by 5 bases, with 11 bases left in between. The V gene's germline CDR1 is SGHTA and CDR2 FQGNSA. The CDR3 sequence is 13 residues long. This chain's CDR3 is CASSSLVRETQYF. The CDR3 DNA reads TGTGCCAGCAGCTCCCTAGTTCGCGAGACCCAGTACTTC.

This sequence joins TRBV6-2 or TRBV6-3 and TRBJ1-5; D possibly corresponds to TRBD1 (6 bases). Germline values: CDR1 MNHEY, CDR2 SVGEGT. This CDR3 region has 15 residues. V dropped 4 bases and J dropped 5 bases, with 15 bases sitting between them. The CDR3 reads CASSLPGRGDQPQHF. For the CDR3, the DNA is TGTGCCAGCAGTTTACCGGGCAGGGGCGATCAGCCCCAGCATTTT.

CDR3 sequence: CATIERLAYNEQFF. DNA for the CDR3: TGTGCCACGATCGAGAGACTGGCCTACAATGAGCAGTTCTTC. The chain links TRBV24-1 to TRBJ2-1; D uncertain. The germline V and J ends were trimmed by 10 bases and 2 bases, with 14 bases remaining between them. CDR3 length equals 14 residues. The germline V gene has CDR1 KGHDR and CDR2 SFDVKD.

This clone is a singleton in its sample. This chain joins TRBV28 and TRBJ2-7, with TRBD1 matching over 10 bases. V shed 5 bases, J shed 7 bases, and the junction held 11 bases outside the gene matches. CDR1 is MDHEN and CDR2 is SYDVKM in the germline V gene. CDR3 length: 15 residues. CDR3 region: CASSLPGQGLGEQYF. The CDR3 nucleotides are TGTGCCAGCAGTCTTCCGGGACAGGGGTTGGGGGAGCAGTACTTC.

The chain is built from TRBV28 and TRBJ2-4; no clear D gene. Trimming shortened V by 3 bases and J by 15 bases, and 18 bases separated the two germline ends. There are 13 residues in the CDR3. Germline V lookup: CDR1 MDHEN, CDR2 SYDVKM. The DNA of the CDR3 is TGTGCCAGCAGTTTCGCTACCTCGTCGATGAGGTACTTC. Translated: CASSFATSSMRYF.

V and J are TRBV4-3 and TRBJ1-1, with TRBD1 matching 7 bases. The V and J ends lost 4 bases and 3 bases, in that order; junction bases with no gene match: 5. Per the germline V gene, CDR1 is LGHNA and CDR2 is YSLEER. The CDR3 is 14 residues long. The CDR3 region is CASSRGQTDTEAFF. The DNA of the CDR3 is TGCGCCAGCAGCCGGGGACAGACCGACACTGAAGCTTTCTTT.

V gene TRBV6-2 or TRBV6-3 combines with J gene TRBJ2-3, with D maybe TRBD2 (5 bases). V was clipped by 2 bases and J by 5 bases, with 14 bases between them. The CDR3 has 15 residues. CDR1 is MNHEY and CDR2 is SVGEGT in the germline V gene. The CDR3 is CASSYGGPEGDTQYF. CDR3 nucleotides: TGTGCCAGCAGTTACGGCGGTCCCGAGGGAGATACGCAGTATTTT.

The chain uses TRBV3-1 (or the pseudogene TRBV3-2) and TRBJ1-1; D gene ambiguous. Trimming removed 2 bases from V and 2 bases from J, with 9 bases in between. The CDR3 has 14 amino acids. CDR1 LGHDT and CDR2 YNNKEL come from the germline V gene (reference sequence). The CDR3 sequence is CASSQLRTNTEAFF. As DNA, the CDR3 is TGTGCCAGCAGCCAACTCAGGACTAACACTGAAGCTTTCTTT.

The J gene is TRBJ2-2, the V gene TRBV6-6; 9 positions agree with TRBD1. CDR1 is MNHNY and CDR2 is SVGAGI in the germline V gene (reference sequence). With V trimmed by 7 bases and J by 9 bases, 12 bases remained unmatched. The CDR3 length is 15 residues. Here the CDR3 reads CASNDPGTGFRELFF. The DNA of the CDR3 is TGTGCCAGCAACGACCCCGGGACAGGGTTTCGGGAGCTGTTTTTT.

The chain combines TRBV10-3 with TRBJ2-3; TRBD2 matches at 9 bases. CDR1 and CDR2 (germline): ENHRY, SYGVKD. V shed 3 bases, J shed 1 base, and the junction held 5 bases outside the gene matches. This CDR3 region has 16 residues. This chain's CDR3 is CAISELAGGGTDTQYF. Written as DNA, the CDR3 is TGTGCCATCAGTGAATTGGCGGGGGGGGGCACAGATACGCAGTATTTT.

The V call is TRBV5-1, the J call TRBJ1-2, with TRBD1 identical over 8 bases. V shed 0 bases and J 8 bases; nucleotides not matched to a gene: 6. CDR1 is SGHRS and CDR2 is YFSETQ in the germline V gene. The CDR3 contains 14 residues. The CDR3 protein is CASSLEGQVSGYTF. In DNA form, the CDR3 reads TGCGCCAGCAGCTTGGAGGGACAGGTGTCGGGCTACACCTTC.

The chain has TRBV10-3 and TRBJ1-3, with TRBD1 matching over 8 bases. This CDR3 region has 14 residues. With V trimmed by 0 bases and J by 8 bases, 3 bases remained unmatched. Germline V lookup: CDR1 ENHRY, CDR2 SYGVKD. The CDR3 nucleotides are TGTGCCATCAGTGAGTCTGACAGGGGACACACCATATATTTT. It translates to CAISESDRGHTIYF.

The rearrangement links TRBV7-6 to TRBJ1-1, with a weak D call TRBD1 (5 bases). The germline gives CDR1 SGHVS, CDR2 FNYEAQ. The V end lost 4 bases, the J end lost 8 bases, and 14 bases lay between the germline ends. This CDR3 spans 13 amino acids. CDR3 in DNA: TGTGCCAGCAGCTATAAGACAGACTCCGAAGCTTTCTTT. Translating it yields CASSYKTDSEAFF.